This T cell receptor (beta chain) was sequenced in a study of Ad26.COV2.S vaccination and SARS-CoV-2 variants. Study summary: The Ad26.COV2.S arm of the COV1001 trial was where the donor was placed. Once or twice, 56 days apart, Ad26.COV2.S was delivered intramuscularly. Study-wide points: TCR breadth and depth estimates may have understated total T cell responses.

With regard to this clone: The antigen is unknown.

Libraries were prepared by immunoSEQ multiplex PCR; TCRdb keeps only in-frame clonotypes and omits some of them. The table records roughly 680,000 clones, roughly 90% of them present only once. CDR3 length: 16 amino acids. Germline V lookup: CDR1 KGHSH, CDR2 LQKENI. V was trimmed by 6 bases and J by 4 bases, leaving 21 bases between them. Treatment described: roughly 18 received Ad26.COV2.S at low or high dose, single or two shots; 5 received placebo; per-sample allocation not given. Each sample was drawn 63 days after the first injection (of vaccine or placebo). Participants' vaccine, an Ad26 vector, delivered Wuhan-strain SARS-CoV-2 spike.

This chain uses TRBV18 with TRBJ1-2; D is unresolved. The sequencing here drew on peripheral blood, taken in a trial of Ad26.COV2.S vaccine versus placebo. The origin of this receptor is a person aged 18-60 years who received the Ad26.COV2.S COVID-19 vaccine or a placebo. For the CDR3, the DNA is TGTGCCAGCTCCCCCTCCCAGACATTAGTCCCCTATGGCTACACCTTC. Its protein is CASSPSQTLVPYGYTF.